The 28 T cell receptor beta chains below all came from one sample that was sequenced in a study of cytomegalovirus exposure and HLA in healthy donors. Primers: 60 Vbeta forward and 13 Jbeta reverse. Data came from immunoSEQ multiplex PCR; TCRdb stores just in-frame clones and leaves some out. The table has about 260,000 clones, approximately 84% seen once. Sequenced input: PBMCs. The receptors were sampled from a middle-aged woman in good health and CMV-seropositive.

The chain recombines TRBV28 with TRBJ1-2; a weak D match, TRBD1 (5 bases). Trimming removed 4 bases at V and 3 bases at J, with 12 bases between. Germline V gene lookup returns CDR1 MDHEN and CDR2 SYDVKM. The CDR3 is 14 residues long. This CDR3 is CASSSLSGHYGYTF. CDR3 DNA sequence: TGTGCCAGCAGTTCCCTATCAGGGCACTATGGCTACACCTTC.

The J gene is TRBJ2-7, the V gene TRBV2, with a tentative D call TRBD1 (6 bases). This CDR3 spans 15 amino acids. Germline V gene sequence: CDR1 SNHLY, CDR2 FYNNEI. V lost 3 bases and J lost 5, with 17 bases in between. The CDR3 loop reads CASSEIDRRSHEQYF. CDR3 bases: TGTGCCAGCAGTGAGATCGACAGGCGTTCCCACGAGCAGTACTTC. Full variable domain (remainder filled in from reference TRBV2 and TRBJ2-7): EPEVTQTPSHQVTQMGQEVILRCVPISNHLYFYWYRQILGQKVEFLVSFYNNEISEKSEIFDDQFSVERPDGSNFTLKIRSTKLEDSAMYFCASSEIDRRSHEQYFGPGTRLTVT.

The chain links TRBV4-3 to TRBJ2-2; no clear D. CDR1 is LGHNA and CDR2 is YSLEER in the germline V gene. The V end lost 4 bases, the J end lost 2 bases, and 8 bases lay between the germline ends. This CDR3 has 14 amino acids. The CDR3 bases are TGCGCCAGCAGCCGGTACAGAAACACCGGGGAGCTGTTTTTT. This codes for CASSRYRNTGELFF.

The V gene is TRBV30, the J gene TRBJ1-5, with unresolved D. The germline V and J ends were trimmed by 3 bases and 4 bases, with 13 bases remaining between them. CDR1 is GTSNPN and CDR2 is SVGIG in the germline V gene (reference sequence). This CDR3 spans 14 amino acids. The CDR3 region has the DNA TGTGCCTGGAGCCCCGGGCCGGGGAATCAGCCCCAGCATTTT. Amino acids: CAWSPGPGNQPQHF.

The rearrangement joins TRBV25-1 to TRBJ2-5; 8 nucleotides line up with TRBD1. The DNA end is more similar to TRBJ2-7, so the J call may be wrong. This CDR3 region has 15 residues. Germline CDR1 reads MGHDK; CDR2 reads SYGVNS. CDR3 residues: CASSERQGKIYEQYF. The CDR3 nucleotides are TGTGCCAGCAGTGAAAGACAGGGGAAGATTTACGAGCAGTACTTC.

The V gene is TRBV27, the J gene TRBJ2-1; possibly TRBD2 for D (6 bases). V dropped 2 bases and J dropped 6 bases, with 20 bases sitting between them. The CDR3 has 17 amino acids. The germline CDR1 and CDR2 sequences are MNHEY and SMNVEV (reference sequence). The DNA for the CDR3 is TGTGCCAGCAGTTTAAGTCCCGGGACTCTCAACGGCAATGAGCAGTTCTTC. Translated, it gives CASSLSPGTLNGNEQFF.

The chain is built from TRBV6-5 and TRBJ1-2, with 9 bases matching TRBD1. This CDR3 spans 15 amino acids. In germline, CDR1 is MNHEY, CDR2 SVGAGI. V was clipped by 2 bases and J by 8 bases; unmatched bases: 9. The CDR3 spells CASSYEGQGGRGYTF. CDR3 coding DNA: TGTGCCAGCAGTTACGAGGGACAGGGTGGGAGAGGCTACACCTTC.

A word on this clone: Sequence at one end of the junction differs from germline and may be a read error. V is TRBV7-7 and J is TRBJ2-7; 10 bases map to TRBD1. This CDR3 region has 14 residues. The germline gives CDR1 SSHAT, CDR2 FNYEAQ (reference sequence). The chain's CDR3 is CASSLGDRGYEQYF. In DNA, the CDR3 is TGTGCTAGCAGCTTAGGGGACAGGGGCTACGAGCAGTACTTC.

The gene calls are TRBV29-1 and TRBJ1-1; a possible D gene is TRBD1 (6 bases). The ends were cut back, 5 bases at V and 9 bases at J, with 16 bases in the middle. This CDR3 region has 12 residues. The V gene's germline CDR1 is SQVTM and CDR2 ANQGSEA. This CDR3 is CSVHDTGIKAFF. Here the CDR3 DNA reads TGCAGCGTTCATGACACAGGGATTAAAGCTTTCTTT.

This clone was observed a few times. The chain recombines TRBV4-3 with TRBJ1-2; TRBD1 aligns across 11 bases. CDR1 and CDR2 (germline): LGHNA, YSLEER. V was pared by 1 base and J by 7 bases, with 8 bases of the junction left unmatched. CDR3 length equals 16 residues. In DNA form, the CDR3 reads TGCGCCAGCAGCCAAGCCGGGACAGGGGGTTTATCTGGCTACACCTTC. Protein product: CASSQAGTGGLSGYTF.

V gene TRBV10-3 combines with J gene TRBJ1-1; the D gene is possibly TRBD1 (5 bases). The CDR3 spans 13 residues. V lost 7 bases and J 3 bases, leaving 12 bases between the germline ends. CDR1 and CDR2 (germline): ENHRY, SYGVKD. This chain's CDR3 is CAITPGRDTEAFF. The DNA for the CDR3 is TGTGCCATCACTCCAGGGAGGGACACTGAAGCTTTCTTT.

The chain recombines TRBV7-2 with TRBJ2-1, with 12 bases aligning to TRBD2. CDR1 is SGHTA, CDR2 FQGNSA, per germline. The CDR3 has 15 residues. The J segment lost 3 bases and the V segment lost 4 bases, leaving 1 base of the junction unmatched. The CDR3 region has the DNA TGTGCCAGCAGCTCGGGACTAGCGGGCTACAATGAGCAGTTCTTC. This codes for CASSSGLAGYNEQFF.

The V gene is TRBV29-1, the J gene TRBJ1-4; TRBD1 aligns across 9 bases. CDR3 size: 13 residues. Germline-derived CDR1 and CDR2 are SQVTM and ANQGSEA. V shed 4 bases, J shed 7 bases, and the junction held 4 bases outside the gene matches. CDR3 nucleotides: TGCAGCGTTGCGGGACAGGGTGGTGAAAAACTGTTTTTT. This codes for CSVAGQGGEKLFF. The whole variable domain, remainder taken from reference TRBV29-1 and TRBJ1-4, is SAVISQKPSRDICQRGTSLTIQCQVDSQVTMMFWYRQQPGQSLTLIATANQGSEATYESGFVIDKFPISRPNLTFSTLTVSNMSPEDSSIYLCSVAGQGGEKLFFGSGTQLSVL.

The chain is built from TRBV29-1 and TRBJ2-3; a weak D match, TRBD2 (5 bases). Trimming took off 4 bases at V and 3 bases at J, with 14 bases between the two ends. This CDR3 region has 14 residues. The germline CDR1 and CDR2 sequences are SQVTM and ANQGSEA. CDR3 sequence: CSVAGAGTTDTQYF. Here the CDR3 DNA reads TGCAGCGTTGCTGGTGCGGGTACAACAGATACGCAGTATTTT.

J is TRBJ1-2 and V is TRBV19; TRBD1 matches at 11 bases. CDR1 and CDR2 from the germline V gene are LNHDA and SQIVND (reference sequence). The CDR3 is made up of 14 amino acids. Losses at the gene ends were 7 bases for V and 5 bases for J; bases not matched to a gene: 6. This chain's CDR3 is CASTSGQGAYGYTF. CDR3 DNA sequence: TGTGCCAGTACCTCCGGACAGGGGGCTTATGGCTACACCTTC.

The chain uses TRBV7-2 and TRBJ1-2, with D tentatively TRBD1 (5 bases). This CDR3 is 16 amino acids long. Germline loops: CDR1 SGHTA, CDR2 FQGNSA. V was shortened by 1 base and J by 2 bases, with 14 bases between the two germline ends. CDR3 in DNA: TGTGCCAGCAGCTTAGGAGGGTCGGAGGGGAACTATGGCTACACCTTC. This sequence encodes CASSLGGSEGNYGYTF.

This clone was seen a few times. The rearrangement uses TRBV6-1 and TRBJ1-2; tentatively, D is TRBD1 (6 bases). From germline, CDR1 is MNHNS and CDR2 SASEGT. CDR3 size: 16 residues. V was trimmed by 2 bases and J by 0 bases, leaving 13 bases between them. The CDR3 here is CASSERVTGTNYGYTF. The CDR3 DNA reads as TGTGCCAGCAGTGAACGGGTGACAGGTACTAACTATGGCTACACCTTC.

The CDR3 DNA sequence: TGCAGCGTTGAAACGGTTACCTACGAGCAGTACTTC. Its translation is CSVETVTYEQYF. The J gene is TRBJ2-7, the V gene TRBV29-1; D remains ambiguous. V shed 2 bases and J shed 2 bases, with 7 bases lying between them. Germline assignment: CDR1 SQVTM and CDR2 ANQGSEA. The CDR3 is 12 residues long.

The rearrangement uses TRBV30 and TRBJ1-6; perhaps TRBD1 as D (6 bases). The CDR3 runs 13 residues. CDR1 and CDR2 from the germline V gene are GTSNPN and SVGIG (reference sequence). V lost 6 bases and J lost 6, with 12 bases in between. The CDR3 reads CACVAQGNSPLHF. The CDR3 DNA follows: TGTGCCTGCGTCGCACAGGGTAATTCACCCCTCCACTTT.

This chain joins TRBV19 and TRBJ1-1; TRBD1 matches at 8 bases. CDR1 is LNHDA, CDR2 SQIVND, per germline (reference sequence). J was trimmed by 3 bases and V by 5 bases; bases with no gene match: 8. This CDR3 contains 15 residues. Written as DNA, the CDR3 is TGTGCCAGTAGTCCCGGACAGGGATTGCACACTGAAGCTTTCTTT. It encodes CASSPGQGLHTEAFF.

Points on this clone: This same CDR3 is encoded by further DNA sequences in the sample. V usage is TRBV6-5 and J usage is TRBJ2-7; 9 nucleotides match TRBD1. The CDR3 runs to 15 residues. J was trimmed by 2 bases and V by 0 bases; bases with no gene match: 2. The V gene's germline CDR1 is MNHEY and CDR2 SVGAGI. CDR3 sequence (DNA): TGTGCCAGCAGTTACTCTGGACAGGGGCCCTACGAGCAGTACTTC. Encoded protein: CASSYSGQGPYEQYF.

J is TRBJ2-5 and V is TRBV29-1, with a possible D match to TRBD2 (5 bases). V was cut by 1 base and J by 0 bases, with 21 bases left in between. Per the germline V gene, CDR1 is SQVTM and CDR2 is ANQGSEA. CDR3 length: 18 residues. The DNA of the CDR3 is TGCAGCGTTGAAGTCCAGTTGAGGGCCCTCACGAACCAAGAGACCCAGTACTTC. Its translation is CSVEVQLRALTNQETQYF.

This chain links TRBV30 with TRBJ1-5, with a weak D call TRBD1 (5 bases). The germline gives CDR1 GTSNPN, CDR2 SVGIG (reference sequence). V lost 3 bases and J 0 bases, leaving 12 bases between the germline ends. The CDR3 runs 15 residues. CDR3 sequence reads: CAWSAQDLSNQPQHF. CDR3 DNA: TGTGCCTGGAGCGCACAGGATCTTAGCAATCAGCCCCAGCATTTT.

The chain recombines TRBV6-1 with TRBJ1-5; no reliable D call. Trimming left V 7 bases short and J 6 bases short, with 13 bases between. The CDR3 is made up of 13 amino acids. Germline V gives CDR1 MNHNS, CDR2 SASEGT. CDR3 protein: CASMREGGQPQHF. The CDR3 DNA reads TGTGCCAGCATGAGGGAGGGAGGTCAGCCCCAGCATTTT.

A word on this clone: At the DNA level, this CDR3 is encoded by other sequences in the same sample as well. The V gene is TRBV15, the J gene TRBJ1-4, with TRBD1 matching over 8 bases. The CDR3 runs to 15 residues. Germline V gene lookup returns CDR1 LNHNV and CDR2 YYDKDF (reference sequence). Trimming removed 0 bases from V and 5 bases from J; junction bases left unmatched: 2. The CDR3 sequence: CATSRDRQGNEKLFF. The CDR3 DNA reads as TGTGCCACCAGCAGAGACCGACAGGGGAATGAAAAACTGTTTTTT.

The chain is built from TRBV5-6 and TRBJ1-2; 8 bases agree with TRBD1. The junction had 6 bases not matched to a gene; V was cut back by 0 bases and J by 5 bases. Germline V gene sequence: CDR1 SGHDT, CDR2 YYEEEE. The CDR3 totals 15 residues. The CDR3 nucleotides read TGTGCCAGCAGCTTGGGAGCAGGGGGCGCGTATGGCTACACCTTC. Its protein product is CASSLGAGGAYGYTF.

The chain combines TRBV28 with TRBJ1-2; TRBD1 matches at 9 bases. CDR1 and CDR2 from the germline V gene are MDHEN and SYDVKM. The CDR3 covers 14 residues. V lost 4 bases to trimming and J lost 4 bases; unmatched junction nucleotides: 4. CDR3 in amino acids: CASSSRTGAYGYTF. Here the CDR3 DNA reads TGTGCCAGCAGTTCCAGGACAGGGGCCTATGGCTACACCTTC.

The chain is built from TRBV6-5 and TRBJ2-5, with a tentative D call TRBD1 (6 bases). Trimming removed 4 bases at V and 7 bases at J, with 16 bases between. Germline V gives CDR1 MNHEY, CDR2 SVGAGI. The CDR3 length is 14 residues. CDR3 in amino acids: CASSFNREGGTQYF. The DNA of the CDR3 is TGTGCCAGCAGTTTTAACAGGGAAGGGGGGACCCAGTACTTC.